Listed below are T cell receptor beta chains from one sample, sequenced in a study of blood T cell repertoires in COVID-19. Sequenced by immunoSEQ multiplex PCR; TCRdb stores in-frame clones only, minus some. The sample yields tens of thousands of clones, around 89% seen once. The sequenced material came from peripheral blood. Receptors were obtained from a woman aged 55-69 years with active COVID-19. CDR3s include the opening cysteine and the closing phenylalanine or tryptophan. A D gene is named only where the DNA matches it firmly. Some rows mark clone size as missing; the rest say once, few, many or name a class of expanded clone.

J gene	clone size	V gene	D gene	CDR3 DNA	CDR3 protein
TRBJ2-7	once	TRBV25-1	.	TGTGCCAGCAGCTCTGGGGCATACGAGCAGTACTTC	CASSSGAYEQYF
TRBJ2-5	.	TRBV7-7	.	TGTGCCAGCTCCCAGGGAGGGACCCAGTACTTC	CASSQGGTQYF
TRBJ2-7	.	TRBV15	TRBD1	TGTGCCACCAGCAGAGATCCGCGCGACAGGGGAAGTGAGCAGTACTTC	CATSRDPRDRGSEQYF
TRBJ1-6	.	TRBV5-4	.	TGTGCCAGCAGTCAGAAGGTGCAGGGGCGATTAGGCTCACCCCTCCACTTT	CASSQKVQGRLGSPLHF
TRBJ1-1	.	TRBV15	TRBD1	TGTGCCACCAGCAGAGGCGGACAGGGGGGCACTGAAGCTTTCTTT	CATSRGGQGGTEAFF
TRBJ1-2	.	TRBV6-1	.	TGTGCCAGCAGTGACAGCTCAGGGGCGTATGGCTACACCTTC	CASSDSSGAYGYTF
TRBJ1-3	.	TRBV9	TRBD1	TGTGCCAGCAGCACAGTCCCGGGACAGGGACCGGGCTCTGGAAACACCATATATTTT	CASSTVPGQGPGSGNTIYF
TRBJ1-5	few	TRBV5-8	.	TGTGCCAGCAGCTTCCAGGGATATAGCAATCAGCCCCAGCATTTT	CASSFQGYSNQPQHF
TRBJ2-5	.	TRBV7-3	TRBD2	TGTGCCAGCAGCTTAACTAGCGGGTCGCGACACTTC	CASSLTSGSRHF
TRBJ1-1	.	TRBV19	.	TGTGCCAGTAGTCCACCAGCCCGGGGGATCGCTGAAGCTTTCTTT	CASSPPARGIAEAFF
TRBJ2-2	.	TRBV5-4	.	TGTGCCTCAGCCCGGCGGGCGAACACCGGGGAGCTGTTTTTT	CASARRANTGELFF
TRBJ2-7	.	TRBV5-4	TRBD2	TGTGCCAGCAGCTTCGGGGGTAGCGGGAGAACCTACGAGCAGTACTTC	CASSFGGSGRTYEQYF
TRBJ2-3	.	TRBV5-6	.	TGTGCCAGCACCCTAGGGCTGGAGGGCACAGATACGCAGTATTTT	CASTLGLEGTDTQYF
TRBJ1-1	.	TRBV18	.	TGTGCCAGCTCACCACCGGGAGGCACTGAAGCTTTCTTT	CASSPPGGTEAFF
TRBJ2-5	.	TRBV7-7	.	TGTGCTAGCAGCTTAGTTGACAGTCAAGAGACCCAGTACTTC	CASSLVDSQETQYF
TRBJ1-6	.	TRBV3-1/TRBV3-2	.	TGTGCCAGCAGCCAAGAGGCGGGGCCGGGCTATAATTCACCCCTCCACTTT	CASSQEAGPGYNSPLHF
TRBJ1-2	.	TRBV5-4	.	TGTGCCAGCAGCTTGAGAAGGAGCTATGGCTACACCTTC	CASSLRRSYGYTF
TRBJ1-6	.	TRBV7-9	TRBD1	TGTGCCAGCAGCCTGGGACAGGAGAATTCACCCCTCCACTTT	CASSLGQENSPLHF
TRBJ1-4	.	TRBV7-2	TRBD1	TGTGCCAGCAGCCCCGGGACAGGGCTCCTGACTAATGAAAAACTGTTTTTT	CASSPGTGLLTNEKLFF
TRBJ1-2	.	TRBV2	.	TGTGCCAGCAGTGAAGCTCTCTATGGCTACACCTTC	CASSEALYGYTF
TRBJ2-2	few	TRBV9	.	TGTGCCAGCAGCTCTCTTACCGGGGAGCTGTTTTTT	CASSSLTGELFF
TRBJ1-2	once	TRBV11-1	.	TGTGCCAGCAGCTTATCCAGGGGCCCGATTGATGGCTACACCTTC	CASSLSRGPIDGYTF
TRBJ1-1	.	TRBV19	.	TGTGCCAGTAGTAATACAGGGATTGCTGAAGCTTTCTTT	CASSNTGIAEAFF
TRBJ2-1	.	TRBV2	.	TGTGCCAGCAGTGAATCGCGTCCGGGCTACAATGAGCAGTTCTTC	CASSESRPGYNEQFF
TRBJ1-5	.	TRBV3-1/TRBV3-2	.	TGTGCCAGCAGCCAAGGGTTTGGGGCCGGCAATCAGCCCCAGCATTTT	CASSQGFGAGNQPQHF
TRBJ2-7	many	TRBV16	TRBD1	TGTGCCAGCAGCCGAACCCTCCGGGACAGAACCTACGAGCAGTACTTC	CASSRTLRDRTYEQYF
TRBJ2-3	.	TRBV9	TRBD1	TGTGCCAGCAGCGTAGCGACAGGGTGGACAGATACGCAGTATTTT	CASSVATGWTDTQYF